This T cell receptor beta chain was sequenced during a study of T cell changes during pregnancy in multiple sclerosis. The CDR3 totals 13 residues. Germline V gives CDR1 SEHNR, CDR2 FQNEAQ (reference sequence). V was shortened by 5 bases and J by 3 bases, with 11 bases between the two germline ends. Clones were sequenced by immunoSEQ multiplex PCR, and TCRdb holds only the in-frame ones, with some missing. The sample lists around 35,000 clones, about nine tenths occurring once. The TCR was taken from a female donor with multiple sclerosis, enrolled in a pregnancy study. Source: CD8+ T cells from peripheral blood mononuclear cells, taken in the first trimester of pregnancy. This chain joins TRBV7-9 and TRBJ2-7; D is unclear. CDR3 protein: CASSHIVSYEQYF. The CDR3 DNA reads TGTGCCAGCAGCCACATCGTAAGCTACGAGCAGTACTTC.